Presented here are 31 T cell receptor beta chains from one specimen sequenced in a study of T cells in Graves' hyperthyroidism and ophthalmopathy. RNA transcripts gave rise to amplified TCR beta CDR3 regions. The TCR CDR3 first-round RT-PCR relied on the HTBI primer set. TCRdb passed the multiplex PCR reads through MiXCR, listing each CDR3 protein once. This sample yields under 350,000 distinct CDR3 sequences, of which 20% to 25% are seen a single time; over 45% belongs to the top ten. Sequencing input: blood. These receptors all come from a woman aged 45 to 65 with Graves' hyperthyroidism.

This clonotype was recorded at least ten times. The chain uses TRBV7-8 and TRBJ1-2; D is unclear. Germline V CDR1 and CDR2: SGHVS, FQNEAQ. The CDR3 is 15 amino acids. V lost 1 base and J lost 2, with 11 bases in between. Written as DNA, the CDR3 is TGTGCCAGCAGCTTAGTCAAGGGAGGAAACTATGGCTACACCTTC. Translation: CASSLVKGGNYGYTF. Complete variable domain (other parts from reference TRBV7-8 and TRBJ1-2): GAGVSQSPRYKVAKRGQDVALRCDPISGHVSLFWYQQALGQGPEFLTYFQNEAQLDKSGLPSDRFFAERPEGSVSTLKIQRTQQEDSAVYLCASSLVKGGNYGYTFGSGTRLTVV.

There are many counts of this clonotype. The V gene is TRBV5-1, the J gene TRBJ2-7; 8 bases agree with TRBD1. V lost 0 bases, J lost 2 bases, and 7 bases stayed unmatched. From germline, CDR1 is SGHRS and CDR2 YFSETQ. The CDR3 is made up of 16 amino acids. This chain's CDR3 is CASSLAGQGKTYEQYF. DNA for the CDR3: TGCGCCAGCAGCTTGGCCGGACAGGGAAAAACCTACGAGCAGTACTTC.

This clonotype was detected a few times. The V call is TRBV5-1, the J call TRBJ2-5; D gene unclear. The CDR3 is 14 residues long. V lost 2 bases and J lost 3, with 11 bases in between. CDR1 is SGHRS and CDR2 is YFSETQ in the germline V gene. The CDR3, as DNA: TGCGCCAGCAGCTTCGGCTCCCCCGAAGAGACCCAGTACTTC. It is translated as CASSFGSPEETQYF.

This clonotype occurred a few times. The rearrangement links TRBV5-1 to TRBJ2-6; no definite D call. Trimming cost V 4 bases and J 0 bases, with 14 bases left between them. CDR3 size: 17 residues. Germline V CDR1 and CDR2: SGHRS, YFSETQ. The CDR3, as DNA: TGCGCCAGCAGCACACAACCTGACATCTCTGGGGCCAACGTCCTGACTTTC. It translates to CASSTQPDISGANVLTF.

The chain joins TRBV3-1 to TRBJ1-2; the D is unclear. CDR3 size: 13 residues. Germline CDR1 and CDR2: LGHDT and YNNKEL (reference sequence). V shed 0 bases and J shed 8 bases, with 10 bases lying between them. As DNA, the CDR3 is TGTGCCAGCAGCCAAGAGACCCCGCCGGGCTACACCTTC. Translating it yields CASSQETPPGYTF. Supplemented by reference TRBV3-1 and TRBJ1-2, the full variable domain reads DTAVSQTPKYLVTQMGNDKSIKCEQNLGHDTMYWYKQDSKKFLKIMFSYNNKELIINETVPNRFSPKSPDKAHLNLHINSLELGDSAVYFCASSQETPPGYTFGSGTRLTVV.

This clonotype was counted ten times or more. The chain recombines TRBV6-5 with TRBJ2-2, with 8 positions matching TRBD2. The CDR3 loop spans 17 amino acids. Trimming at V came to 0 bases and at J to 2 bases, leaving 5 bases not matched to a gene. The germline CDR1 and CDR2 sequences are MNHEY and SVGAGI. The CDR3 region is CASSYSPSGGNTGELFF. The CDR3 region has the DNA TGTGCCAGCAGTTACTCCCCCAGCGGGGGTAACACCGGGGAGCTGTTTTTT.

This clonotype was picked up a small number of times. The J gene is TRBJ1-1, the V gene TRBV27, with no clear D. Deletions cut 7 bases from V and 0 bases from J, with 12 bases between. Per the germline V gene, CDR1 is MNHEY and CDR2 is SMNVEV (reference sequence). This CDR3 is 14 amino acids long. The CDR3 DNA reads TGTGCCAGCATGCCGATGATTATGAACACTGAAGCTTTCTTT. Protein product: CASMPMIMNTEAFF.

This clonotype was observed a handful of times. CDR3 in amino acids: CASSLARGAGKGQPQHF. Written as DNA, the CDR3 is TGTGCCAGCAGCTTAGCGAGAGGGGCAGGGAAAGGGCAGCCCCAGCATTTT. The chain couples TRBV7-2 to TRBJ1-5; D is possibly TRBD1 (5 bases). CDR1 is SGHTA and CDR2 is FQGNSA in the germline V gene. Trimming took 0 bases from V and 7 from J, leaving 19 bases between them. The CDR3 totals 17 residues.

Ten or more counts support this clonotype. The V gene is TRBV6-2 or TRBV6-3, the J gene TRBJ2-7, with a possible D match to TRBD2 (6 bases). V was pared by 6 bases and J by 8 bases, with 17 bases between. The CDR3 spans 13 residues. Germline values: CDR1 MNHEY, CDR2 SVGEGT. CDR3 sequence reads: CASSPGEDWKQYF. The CDR3 nucleotides are TGTGCCAGCAGCCCCGGGGAGGACTGGAAGCAGTACTTC.

The V gene is TRBV2, the J gene TRBJ2-3; 10 bases agree with TRBD1. The ends lost 7 bases at V and 5 bases at J; junction bases unmatched: 12. The CDR3 covers 16 residues. Germline CDR1 reads SNHLY; CDR2 reads FYNNEI. The CDR3 nucleotides are TGTGCCAGCAATATGGGGACAGGGGTCTTGTTAGATACGCAGTATTTT. As protein: CASNMGTGVLLDTQYF.

The chain employs TRBV2 and TRBJ1-5, with D uncertain. V dropped 7 bases and J dropped 7 bases, with 17 bases sitting between them. The CDR3 spans 14 residues. The germline gives CDR1 SNHLY, CDR2 FYNNEI. The CDR3 reads CASTTTPEVQPQHF. In nucleotides, the CDR3 is TGTGCCAGCACCACGACCCCGGAGGTACAGCCCCAGCATTTT.

This clonotype was detected only a few times. The chain has TRBV7-8 and TRBJ2-2; 9 bases are a match to TRBD1. The CDR3 is made up of 17 amino acids. J was trimmed by 0 bases and V by 0 bases; bases with no gene match: 2. Germline loops: CDR1 SGHVS, CDR2 FQNEAQ. The CDR3: CASSLAGQGSNTGELFF. CDR3 sequence (DNA): TGTGCCAGCAGCTTAGCGGGACAGGGATCGAACACCGGGGAGCTGTTTTTT.

The chain is built from TRBV5-1 and TRBJ2-2; 8 bases line up with TRBD1. V gave up 0 bases and J gave up 6 bases; unmatched junction bases: 1. The CDR3 runs 14 residues. CDR1 and CDR2 (germline): SGHRS, YFSETQ. The CDR3 nucleotides are TGCGCCAGCAGCTTGGCACAGGGGGCCGGGGAGCTGTTTTTT. Its translation is CASSLAQGAGELFF. Complete variable domain (other parts from reference TRBV5-1 and TRBJ2-2): KAGVTQTPRYLIKTRGQQVTLSCSPISGHRSVSWYQQTPGQGLQFLFEYFSETQRNKGNFPGRFSGRQFSNSRSEMNVSTLELGDSALYLCASSLAQGAGELFFGEGSRLTVL.

This clonotype was counted between two and nine times. This chain links TRBV18 with TRBJ2-1; 7 bases match TRBD2. The CDR3 length is 17 residues. J gave up 3 bases and V 3 bases, and 11 bases lay outside the gene matches. Germline V gene lookup returns CDR1 KGHSH and CDR2 LQKENI. This chain's CDR3 is CASSPNSGGGIYNEQFF. The CDR3 bases are TGTGCCAGCTCACCTAATTCGGGGGGAGGGATCTACAATGAGCAGTTCTTC.

This clonotype has ten or more counts. The chain couples TRBV6-1 to TRBJ2-3, with unresolved D. Germline CDR1 is MNHNS and CDR2 is SASEGT. The CDR3 consists of 12 residues. V lost 2 bases and J lost 5, with 5 bases in between. The CDR3 sequence: CASSEFGDTQYF. The CDR3 nucleotides read TGTGCCAGCAGTGAATTTGGAGATACGCAGTATTTT.

Many counts were recorded for this clonotype. The J gene is TRBJ2-1, the V gene TRBV2; D unclear. Trimming cost V 3 bases and J 9 bases, with 6 bases left between them. The CDR3 covers 11 residues. CDR1 SNHLY and CDR2 FYNNEI come from the germline V gene. DNA for the CDR3: TGTGCCAGCAGTGAGACGTTTGAGCAGTTCTTC. Translating it yields CASSETFEQFF.

The chain joins TRBV2 to TRBJ2-5; 9 nucleotides agree with TRBD1. The CDR3 spans 13 residues. The germline CDR1 and CDR2 sequences are SNHLY and FYNNEI. Germline trimming cut 5 bases from V and 10 bases from J; bases unmatched to any gene: 8. The CDR3 protein is CASSPWTGVDQYF. CDR3 in DNA: TGTGCCAGCAGTCCCTGGACAGGGGTGGACCAGTACTTC.

This clonotype was recorded many times. The CDR3 spells CASSQDRLAPNEQFF. CDR3 nucleotides: TGTGCCAGCAGCCAAGATCGGCTAGCGCCCAATGAGCAGTTCTTC. The chain employs TRBV3-1 and TRBJ2-1; TRBD2 is a possible D gene (6 bases). Germline CDR1 and CDR2: LGHDT and YNNKEL (reference sequence). CDR3 length equals 15 residues. V was trimmed by 0 bases and J by 6 bases, leaving 12 bases between them.

This clonotype was counted between two and nine times. This chain joins TRBV28 and TRBJ2-5; D gene uncertain. Per germline, CDR1 MDHEN and CDR2 SYDVKM. The CDR3 runs to 14 residues. Trimming shortened V by 5 bases and J by 2 bases, and 12 bases separated the two germline ends. The CDR3 region is CASSIILSQETQYF. In DNA, the CDR3 is TGTGCCAGCAGTATTATTCTGTCGCAAGAGACCCAGTACTTC.

As concerns this clonotype: This may be a read error, as it is one base from a much larger clone. The rearrangement links TRBV20-1 to TRBJ1-1; 7 positions match TRBD1. CDR3 length equals 16 residues. CDR1 DFQATT and CDR2 SNEGSKA come from the germline V gene (reference sequence). Trimming cost V 3 bases and J 1 base; bases outside gene matches: 11. The CDR3 DNA reads TGCAGTGCTAGCCCACCCAGGGGGAAGGGGAACACTGAAGCTTTCTTT. Its translation is CSASPPRGKGNTEAFF.

The rearrangement joins TRBV19 to TRBJ2-1, with a possible D match to TRBD2 (6 bases). CDR3 length: 15 amino acids. V was shortened by 7 bases and J by 3 bases, with 16 bases between the two germline ends. Per germline, CDR1 LNHDA and CDR2 SQIVND (reference sequence). The CDR3 DNA reads TGTGCCAGTACCGAAGATCGGGGACTCTACAATGAGCAGTTCTTC. It specifies CASTEDRGLYNEQFF.

The table lists this clonotype with a count of one. With a much larger clone just one base away, this may be a read error. The chain is built from TRBV28 and TRBJ2-1; D may correspond to TRBD1 or TRBD2 (5 bases each). The CDR3 runs to 14 residues. V was trimmed by 5 bases and J by 2 bases, leaving 10 bases between them. Germline CDR1 MDHEN, CDR2 SYDVKM. The CDR3 DNA is TGTGCCAGCAGTCCCGTGGGGGCCTACAATGAGCAGTTCTTC. Translated, it gives CASSPVGAYNEQFF.

Ten or more counts support this clonotype. This chain connects TRBV18 to TRBJ2-3; D remains ambiguous. Trimming shortened V by 6 bases and J by 0 bases, and 4 bases separated the two germline ends. Germline CDR1 KGHSH, CDR2 LQKENI. The CDR3 contains 12 residues. DNA for the CDR3: TGTGCCAGCTCGACTAGCACAGATACGCAGTATTTT. It codes for CASSTSTDTQYF.

The rearrangement uses TRBV5-1 and TRBJ1-1; 9 bases agree with TRBD1. The germline V gene encodes CDR1 SGHRS and CDR2 YFSETQ. Trimming took 5 bases from V and 1 from J; bases not matched to a gene: 6. The CDR3 contains 15 residues. The CDR3 reads CASSTETGGNTEAFF. CDR3 sequence (DNA): TGCGCCAGCAGTACCGAGACAGGGGGGAACACTGAAGCTTTCTTT.

There are many counts of this clonotype. The chain has TRBV2 and TRBJ1-4; 7 nucleotides match TRBD1. Germline trimming cut 6 bases from V and 7 bases from J; bases unmatched to any gene: 8. Per the germline V gene, CDR1 is SNHLY and CDR2 is FYNNEI. CDR3 length: 14 residues. The CDR3 DNA sequence: TGTGCCAGCAGGGAGGGGGCGAGGGGTGAAAAACTGTTTTTT. This codes for CASREGARGEKLFF.

This clonotype was seen ten or more times. This chain links TRBV12-3 or TRBV12-4 with TRBJ1-1; the match to TRBD1 covers 7 bases. The CDR3 has 15 residues. V shed 1 base and J 7 bases; nucleotides not matched to a gene: 9. The CDR3 sequence is CASSLGTGLLGEAFF. The CDR3 bases are TGTGCCAGCAGTTTAGGGACAGGCCTGCTAGGTGAAGCTTTCTTT.

This clonotype showed up many times. The chain joins TRBV7-9 to TRBJ2-3; D is ambiguous. V was pared by 4 bases and J by 5 bases, with 13 bases between. CDR3 size: 14 residues. Germline V lookup: CDR1 SEHNR, CDR2 FQNEAQ (reference sequence). CDR3 sequence reads: CASSSRRAVDTQYF. The CDR3 nucleotides read TGTGCCAGCAGCTCCCGTAGGGCGGTAGATACGCAGTATTTT.

This clonotype came up many times. This chain links TRBV11-1 with TRBJ2-1; 11 bases agree with TRBD1. The CDR3 runs 15 residues. The junction had 5 bases not matched to a gene; V was cut back by 4 bases and J by 6 bases. CDR1 is SGHAT and CDR2 is FQDESV in the germline V gene (reference sequence). CDR3 amino acids: CASSSDRGQGNEQFF. CDR3 coding DNA: TGTGCCAGCAGCTCGGACAGGGGGCAAGGCAATGAGCAGTTCTTC. Based on the CDR3 plus reference TRBV11-1 and TRBJ2-1, the full variable domain is EAEVAQSPRYKITEKSQAVAFWCDPISGHATLYWYRQILGQGPELLVQFQDESVVDDSQLPKDRFSAERLKGVDSTLKIQPAELGDSAMYLCASSSDRGQGNEQFFGPGTRLTVL.

This clonotype showed up many times. The rearrangement links TRBV19 to TRBJ1-1; tentatively, D is TRBD1 (6 bases). V was clipped by 5 bases and J by 1 base, with 14 bases between them. This CDR3 contains 15 residues. Germline V gene sequence: CDR1 LNHDA, CDR2 SQIVND (reference sequence). This CDR3 is CASSSSGASNTEAFF. CDR3 nucleotide sequence: TGTGCCAGTAGTTCCTCGGGGGCGTCGAACACTGAAGCTTTCTTT. Filled out from reference TRBV19 and TRBJ1-1, the complete variable domain reads DGGITQSPKYLFRKEGQNVTLSCEQNLNHDAMYWYRQDPGQGLRLIYYSQIVNDFQKGDIAEGYSVSREKKESFPLTVTSAQKNPTAFYLCASSSSGASNTEAFFGQGTRLTVV.

The gene calls are TRBV27 and TRBJ1-1; D is perhaps TRBD1 (6 bases). Germline assignment: CDR1 MNHEY and CDR2 SMNVEV (reference sequence). The CDR3 spans 15 residues. Deletions cut 2 bases from V and 4 bases from J, with 14 bases between. CDR3 protein: CASSLTTGLATEAFF. In nucleotides, the CDR3 is TGTGCCAGCAGTTTAACTACAGGGTTAGCCACTGAAGCTTTCTTT.

This clonotype was counted ten times or more. The chain has TRBV6-1 and TRBJ1-5, with TRBD1 matching 7 bases. Germline-derived CDR1 and CDR2 are MNHNS and SASEGT. V gave up 6 bases and J gave up 0 bases; unmatched junction bases: 8. This CDR3 contains 16 residues. The CDR3 DNA follows: TGTGCCAGCAGCATGATGCAGGGGGTTAGCAATCAGCCCCAGCATTTT. Translated: CASSMMQGVSNQPQHF.